The 26 T cell receptor beta chains below were found in one sample sequenced in a study of early T cells in non-severe SARS-CoV-2 infection. Each CDR3 protein is one row after TCRdb ran MiXCR on the 5' RACE reads. The sample shows about 61,000 distinct CDR3 sequences, less than 14% of them seen only once. Sequenced material: whole blood. All receptors come from an adult who was a healthcare worker with PCR-confirmed SARS-CoV-2 infection or an uninfected control (not recorded which).

The J gene is TRBJ2-3, the V gene TRBV7-2, with 7 bases aligning to TRBD2. Germline V lookup: CDR1 SGHTA, CDR2 FQGNSA. V shed 2 bases, J shed 2 bases, and the junction held 4 bases outside the gene matches. This CDR3 has 15 residues. The CDR3 DNA is TGTGCCAGCAGCTTACAAGGGGACTACACAGATACGCAGTATTTT. This encodes CASSLQGDYTDTQYF. The full variable domain, completed using reference TRBV7-2 and TRBJ2-3, is GAGVSQSPSNKVTEKGKDVELRCDPISGHTALYWYRQSLGQGLEFLIYFQGNSAPDKSGLPSDRFSAERTGGSVSTLTIQRTQQEDSAVYLCASSLQGDYTDTQYFGPGTRLTVL.

Ten or more counts support this clonotype. The gene calls are TRBV7-9 and TRBJ1-4; D is unclear. This CDR3 is built from 13 residues. V was pared by 5 bases and J by 5 bases, with 9 bases between. Germline lookup yields CDR1 SEHNR and CDR2 FQNEAQ (reference sequence). The DNA for the CDR3 is TGTGCCAGCAGCCAGAGCTTAAATGAAAAACTGTTTTTT. It encodes CASSQSLNEKLFF.

At least ten counts were recorded for this clonotype. V gene TRBV20-1 combines with J gene TRBJ2-1; D is unclear. The ends were cut back, 4 bases at V and 7 bases at J, with 11 bases in the middle. There are 12 residues in the CDR3. Germline assignment: CDR1 DFQATT and CDR2 SNEGSKA (reference sequence). The CDR3 region is CSATTQGNEQFF. Here the CDR3 DNA reads TGCAGTGCTACCACACAAGGGAATGAGCAGTTCTTC.

V is TRBV5-5 and J is TRBJ2-7, with D possibly TRBD1 on 6 matching bases. V was pared by 4 bases and J by 7 bases, with 18 bases between. The CDR3 sequence is 14 residues long. Germline V gene sequence: CDR1 SGHKS, CDR2 YYEKEE (reference sequence). The CDR3 nucleotides are TGTGCCAGCAGCCCGGACAGCGTATTTGGAGAGCAGTACTTC. Amino acids: CASSPDSVFGEQYF.

The chain is built from TRBV11-2 and TRBJ2-1; 8 bases line up with TRBD2. The trim removed 1 base at V and 4 bases at J, leaving 6 bases unmatched. Germline V gene lookup returns CDR1 SGHAT and CDR2 FQNNGV. The CDR3 contains 16 residues. CDR3 DNA: TGTGCCAGCAGCTTAGTCTGGCTAGCGGGTTACAATGAGCAGTTCTTC. Encoded protein: CASSLVWLAGYNEQFF.

The chain couples TRBV2 to TRBJ2-3; 9 bases line up with TRBD2. Germline CDR1 and CDR2: SNHLY and FYNNEI. This CDR3 is 14 amino acids long. The trim removed 4 bases at V and 2 bases at J, leaving 1 base unmatched. The CDR3 sequence: CASSGLAVTDTQYF. CDR3 in DNA: TGTGCCAGCAGTGGACTAGCGGTCACAGATACGCAGTATTTT.

This clonotype was detected many times. The CDR3 region has the DNA TGTGCCATTACAAGCGGGGCCCTCTACAATGAGCAGTTCTTC. This gives the protein CAITSGALYNEQFF. The chain joins TRBV10-3 to TRBJ2-1, with 7 bases fitting TRBD2. The CDR3 is made up of 14 amino acids. Germline-derived CDR1 and CDR2 are ENHRY and SYGVKD. V dropped 9 bases and J dropped 3; count of bases not matched to a gene: 8.

This clonotype was detected ten times or more. CDR3 residues: CASSFFRDSLDEQFF. The DNA for the CDR3 is TGTGCCAGCAGCTTTTTCCGGGACTCTTTGGATGAGCAGTTCTTC. The chain combines TRBV14 with TRBJ2-1, with D perhaps TRBD2 (6 bases). Trimming cost V 5 bases and J 8 bases, with 19 bases left between them. The CDR3 extends over 15 amino acids. The germline V gene encodes CDR1 SGHDN and CDR2 FVKESK.

This clonotype was recorded at least ten times. The chain has TRBV7-9 and TRBJ1-1, with D unclear. With 7 bases removed from V and 0 bases from J, the gap between germline ends came to 15 bases. Germline CDR1 reads SEHNR; CDR2 reads FQNEAQ (reference sequence). This CDR3 contains 15 residues. CDR3 region: CASNPAAYLNTEAFF. For the CDR3, the DNA is TGTGCCAGCAACCCTGCGGCATACTTGAACACTGAAGCTTTCTTT.

There are many counts of this clonotype. The J gene is TRBJ2-7, the V gene TRBV14; D is possibly TRBD1 (5 bases). V was trimmed by 3 bases and J by 9 bases, leaving 12 bases between them. The CDR3 has 12 amino acids. The germline CDR1 and CDR2 sequences are SGHDN and FVKESK. Here the CDR3 reads CASSQDTMRQYF. The CDR3 nucleotides read TGTGCCAGCAGCCAGGACACTATGAGGCAGTACTTC.

This clonotype was found many times. As DNA, the CDR3 is TGTGCCAGCAGCCCCCTCCCCGAGCAGTACTTC. This gives the protein CASSPLPEQYF. The chain combines TRBV7-2 with TRBJ2-7; D is unresolved. The V gene lost 5 bases and the J gene lost 6 bases, with 8 bases spanning the gap. Per the germline V gene, CDR1 is SGHTA and CDR2 is FQGNSA. The CDR3 has 11 residues.

The chain is built from TRBV30 and TRBJ1-6; no clear D. This CDR3 spans 13 amino acids. The germline V gene encodes CDR1 GTSNPN and CDR2 SVGIG (reference sequence). The CDR3 DNA is TGTGCAACGAGGGATAACTATAATTCACCCCTCCACTTT. This gives the protein CATRDNYNSPLHF.

In its sample, this clonotype was seen many times. The genes are TRBV7-9 and TRBJ2-7; a weak D match, TRBD2 (6 bases). The ends were cut back, 3 bases at V and 9 bases at J, with 15 bases in the middle. From germline, CDR1 is SEHNR and CDR2 FQNEAQ (reference sequence). The CDR3 consists of 13 residues. The CDR3 DNA follows: TGTGCCAGCAGCTTGGGAACTAGCTATGGGCAGTACTTC. It translates to CASSLGTSYGQYF.

V usage is TRBV7-9 and J usage is TRBJ1-2; D remains unclear. CDR3 length equals 15 residues. V lost 5 bases to trimming and J lost 6 bases, with 19 bases between them. The V gene's germline CDR1 is SEHNR and CDR2 FQNEAQ (reference sequence). CDR3 residues: CASSVSGLRANGYTF. CDR3 in DNA: TGTGCCAGCAGCGTTAGCGGTTTAAGGGCGAATGGCTACACCTTC.

This clonotype was recorded at least ten times. V gene TRBV30 combines with J gene TRBJ1-3; perhaps TRBD1 as D (5 bases). Germline V CDR1 and CDR2: GTSNPN, SVGIG (reference sequence). CDR3 length: 15 residues. The germline V and J ends were trimmed by 7 bases and 6 bases, with 22 bases remaining between them. Written as DNA, the CDR3 is TGTGCCTACTCCGAGCCTCCGGGGACTGAAAACACCATATATTTT. This codes for CAYSEPPGTENTIYF.

This clonotype was counted many times. This rearrangement joins TRBV28 to TRBJ2-2, with D possibly matching TRBD2 (6 bases). CDR1 MDHEN and CDR2 SYDVKM come from the germline V gene. The V end lost 9 bases, the J end lost 5 bases, and 10 bases lay between the germline ends. CDR3 length equals 12 residues. For the CDR3, the DNA is TGTGCCAGTCTACGGGGGACCGGGGAGCTGTTTTTT. Protein product: CASLRGTGELFF.

This clonotype showed up many times. This chain links TRBV7-2 with TRBJ1-6, with D perhaps matching TRBD1 (5 bases). Germline assignment: CDR1 SGHTA and CDR2 FQGNSA. The CDR3 runs 14 residues. Deletions cut 6 bases from V and 6 bases from J, with 12 bases between. As DNA, the CDR3 is TGTGCCAGCAGTTACTTCCAGGGTAATTCACCCCTCCACTTT. Protein: CASSYFQGNSPLHF.

In its sample, this clonotype was seen many times. The CDR3 loop reads CASIESDSGANVLTF. The DNA for the CDR3 is TGTGCCAGTATCGAATCCGACTCTGGGGCCAACGTCCTGACTTTC. The V gene is TRBV19, the J gene TRBJ2-6; D remains unclear. CDR3 length: 15 residues. V lost 7 bases and J 0 bases, leaving 10 bases between the germline ends. CDR1 is LNHDA, CDR2 SQIVND, per germline (reference sequence).

This clonotype came up many times. The chain recombines TRBV14 with TRBJ2-4, with D perhaps assigned TRBD1 or TRBD2 (5 bases each). The V gene's germline CDR1 is SGHDN and CDR2 FVKESK. Trimming stripped 4 bases from V and 0 bases from J, with 19 bases between. The CDR3 is 18 amino acids. The CDR3 reads CASSLEGHRDLAKNIQYF. CDR3 sequence (DNA): TGTGCCAGCAGCCTCGAGGGGCACAGAGATTTAGCCAAAAACATTCAGTACTTC.

This clonotype was counted at least ten times. The chain is built from TRBV2 and TRBJ2-5; D may be TRBD2 (5 bases). CDR1 is SNHLY and CDR2 is FYNNEI in the germline V gene. V was trimmed by 8 bases and J by 3 bases, leaving 10 bases between them. This CDR3 spans 12 amino acids. The CDR3 region is CASSGNEETQYF. The CDR3 DNA is TGTGCCAGCTCGGGGAACGAAGAGACCCAGTACTTC.

The chain is built from TRBV30 and TRBJ2-6; D possibly corresponds to TRBD1 (6 bases). The germline V gene has CDR1 GTSNPN and CDR2 SVGIG (reference sequence). Deletions cut 8 bases from V and 11 bases from J, with 13 bases between. The CDR3 runs 11 residues. The CDR3 protein is CAKRTVDVLTF. The CDR3 DNA follows: TGTGCCAAGCGGACAGTCGACGTCCTGACTTTC.

This clonotype was counted between two and nine times. The CDR3 reads CASSGGTDYYGYTF. The CDR3 bases are TGTGCCAGCAGCGGGGGGACGGATTACTATGGCTACACCTTC. V and J are TRBV7-9 and TRBJ1-2; D possibly corresponds to TRBD1 (5 bases). Germline V gives CDR1 SEHNR, CDR2 FQNEAQ (reference sequence). The CDR3 is 14 residues long. Trimming shortened V by 5 bases and J by 3 bases, and 13 bases separated the two germline ends. Full variable domain (outside the CDR3, taken from reference TRBV7-9 and TRBJ1-2): DTGVSQNPRHKITKRGQNVTFRCDPISEHNRLYWYRQTLGQGPEFLTYFQNEAQLEKSRLLSDRFSAERPKGSFSTLEIQRTEQGDSAMYLCASSGGTDYYGYTFGSGTRLTVV.

The gene calls are TRBV9 and TRBJ1-1; 8 positions agree with TRBD1. The CDR3 totals 15 residues. Germline CDR1 and CDR2: SGDLS and YYNGEE. Losses at the gene ends were 0 bases for V and 5 bases for J; bases not matched to a gene: 6. The CDR3 region has the DNA TGTGCCAGCAGCGTAGTGGACAGGGCAGTGACTGAAGCTTTCTTT. It yields the protein CASSVVDRAVTEAFF.

This clonotype was recorded a few times. This chain uses TRBV6-5 with TRBJ1-5; D might be TRBD1 (5 bases). V lost 4 bases, J lost 7 bases, and 14 bases lay in between. CDR1 and CDR2 from the germline V gene are MNHEY and SVGAGI. The CDR3 is 14 residues long. CDR3 in amino acids: CASSWDRRGQPQHF. The CDR3 nucleotides read TGTGCCAGCAGTTGGGACCGGCGGGGCCAGCCCCAGCATTTT.

This clonotype was recorded at least ten times. This sequence joins TRBV13 and TRBJ1-1; D gene uncertain. The CDR3 extends over 13 amino acids. Germline loops: CDR1 PRHDT, CDR2 FYEKMQ (reference sequence). V gave up 8 bases and J gave up 4 bases, with 14 bases separating them. The CDR3 DNA follows: TGTGCCAGCGCTGTGGGTAGAGGCACTGAAGCTTTCTTT. This encodes CASAVGRGTEAFF.

This clonotype came up a few times. The chain combines TRBV12-3 or TRBV12-4 with TRBJ1-1; no clear D. V lost 2 bases, J lost 3 bases, and 7 bases lay in between. There are 13 residues in the CDR3. The CDR3 is CASSLTWDTEAFF. The CDR3 DNA follows: TGTGCCAGCAGTTTAACATGGGACACTGAAGCTTTCTTT.